This passage covers 4 T cell receptor beta chains from one sample sequenced in a study of shared clonotypes between healthy human individuals. Method: immunoSEQ multiplex PCR; TCRdb's copy keeps in-frame clones and lacks some. This sample has roughly 2.2 million clones, with less than 95% found just once. Specimen: naive CD4+ T cells from PBMCs. Subset described: CD45RA+ positively selected. The receptors shown here come from a man between 18 and 29 years old in good health. Some clones in this sample may be carry-over from other donors' samples.

This chain links TRBV21-1 with TRBJ1-5; TRBD1 is the table's D call and was not checked against the DNA. TRBV21-1 is deemed a pseudogene. This CDR3 region has 16 residues. This CDR3 reads CASSKLGTGVDQPQHF. In DNA form, the CDR3 reads TGTGCCAGCAGCAAGTTGGGGACAGGGGTCGATCAGCCCCAGCATTTT.

V usage is TRBV19 and J usage is TRBJ2-1; tentatively, D is TRBD2 (5 bases). Per the germline V gene, CDR1 is LNHDA and CDR2 is SQIVND (reference sequence). The CDR3 is made up of 14 amino acids. The ends were cut back, 3 bases at V and 3 bases at J, with 9 bases in the middle. CDR3 loop: CASSIYGSYNEQFF. CDR3 coding DNA: TGTGCCAGTAGTATTTATGGGAGCTACAATGAGCAGTTCTTC.

The chain is built from TRBV18 and TRBJ1-6; D is ambiguous. V gave up 0 bases and J gave up 16 bases, with 13 bases separating them. This CDR3 region has 13 residues. CDR1 is KGHSH, CDR2 LQKENI, per germline. CDR3: CASSPPGTDLLHF. CDR3 coding DNA: TGTGCCAGCTCACCACCGGGCACAGACCTACTCCACTTT.

This clone occurred once. The same CDR3 can be traced to other DNA sequences in this sample. V and J are TRBV2 and TRBJ2-3; D unresolved. The CDR3 is 12 amino acids. The V gene lost 2 bases and the J gene lost 3 bases, with 3 bases spanning the gap. CDR1 and CDR2 from the germline V gene are SNHLY and FYNNEI. The chain's CDR3 is CASSERTDTQYF. The CDR3 DNA is TGTGCCAGCAGTGAACGGACAGATACGCAGTATTTT. The variable domain in full, with the rest retrieved from reference TRBV2 and TRBJ2-3, is EPEVTQTPSHQVTQMGQEVILRCVPISNHLYFYWYRQILGQKVEFLVSFYNNEISEKSEIFDDQFSVERPDGSNFTLKIRSTKLEDSAMYFCASSERTDTQYFGPGTRLTVL.